A single T cell receptor (beta chain) is shown here with its context. Its antigen is as yet unknown. Amplification yielded TCR beta CDR3 regions, with RNA transcripts as the source. A first-round RT-PCR of the TCR CDR3 used the HTBI primer set. TCRdb analysed the multiplex PCR reads with MiXCR anew, one entry per CDR3 protein. Of roughly 750,000 distinct CDR3 sequences in the sample, roughly 15% are singletons; the top ten hold under 9.5%. The data were taken from a study of T cells in Graves' hyperthyroidism and ophthalmopathy. Study-level background: At initial diagnosis, before any treatment had begun, peripheral blood was obtained.

The V end was cut by 3 bases, the J end by 3 bases, with 11 bases between. The germline V gene has CDR1 DFQATT and CDR2 SNEGSKA (reference sequence). The CDR3 consists of 14 residues. Newly diagnosed hyperthyroidism patients aged 18 to 65 years had disease lasting under 2 months. Regarding the study as a whole: Ophthalmopathy was distinguished from stable hyperthyroidism by 13 V-J signatures. Researchers found most expanded thyroid clonotypes above 0.001 in blood as well.

Specimen: blood. This TCR derives from a man aged 18 to 30 with Graves' hyperthyroidism. The V call is TRBV20-1, the J call TRBJ2-2; the D gene is possibly TRBD2 (6 bases). The CDR3 bases are TGCAGTGCTAGGGGGCTAGCGTACACCGGGGAGCTGTTTTTT. Translating gives CSARGLAYTGELFF.